What follows are 5 T cell receptor beta chains derived from one specimen sequenced in a study of shared clonotypes between healthy human individuals. Assay used: immunoSEQ multiplex PCR; TCRdb lists only in-frame clones, some missing. The repertoire holds 2 million or so clones, with approximately 95% as singletons. CD45RO-negative CD8 cells positively selected for CCR7 made up the naive population, which excluded terminally differentiated effector memory CD45RA+ cells. Sequences were obtained from naive CD8+ T cells sorted from blood. The origin of the receptors is a man aged 18 to 35 in good health.

The rearrangement joins TRBV7-6 to TRBJ1-4, with D unclear. Trimming stripped 4 bases from V and 8 bases from J, with 26 bases between. The CDR3 has 18 amino acids. From germline, CDR1 is SGHVS and CDR2 FNYEAQ. The CDR3 nucleotides are TGTGCCAGCAGCTCCTCACTGAGTGAAGCCTCCTTTTCCGAAAAACTGTTTTTT. It codes for CASSSSLSEASFSEKLFF.

This chain connects TRBV2 to TRBJ2-5; maybe TRBD1 (6 bases). The CDR3 has 15 amino acids. V lost 10 bases, J lost 1 base, and 19 bases lay in between. Germline CDR1 is SNHLY and CDR2 is FYNNEI. In nucleotides, the CDR3 is TGTGCCAACCAGCAGTACCTGGACAGCCAAGAGACCCAGTACTTC. It encodes CANQQYLDSQETQYF. The whole variable domain, filled in from reference TRBV2 and TRBJ2-5, reads EPEVTQTPSHQVTQMGQEVILRCVPISNHLYFYWYRQILGQKVEFLVSFYNNEISEKSEIFDDQFSVERPDGSNFTLKIRSTKLEDSAMYFCANQQYLDSQETQYFGPGTRLLVL.

The genes are TRBV30 and TRBJ1-5, with 9 bases that match TRBD1. The V and J ends lost 7 bases and 3 bases, in that order; junction bases with no gene match: 22. Germline-derived CDR1 and CDR2 are GTSNPN and SVGIG (reference sequence). CDR3 size: 19 residues. The CDR3 region has the DNA TGTGCCTTAACCGAGACAGGGGGGGACGTTTCCCCCTACAATCAGCCCCAGCATTTT. Its protein product is CALTETGGDVSPYNQPQHF.

The chain combines TRBV7-9 with TRBJ2-5; possibly TRBD1 for D (6 bases). Per the germline V gene, CDR1 is SEHNR and CDR2 is FQNEAQ (reference sequence). V lost 6 bases, J lost 5 bases, and 22 bases lay in between. CDR3 length: 16 residues. CDR3 amino acids: CASSGTGSLNGETQYF. The CDR3 DNA follows: TGTGCCAGCAGTGGTACAGGGAGTTTGAACGGGGAGACCCAGTACTTC.

This chain links TRBV19 with TRBJ2-5, with D possibly being TRBD2 (5 bases). In germline, CDR1 is LNHDA, CDR2 SQIVND (reference sequence). The V end lost 10 bases, the J end lost 3 bases, and 15 bases lay between the germline ends. The CDR3 length is 13 residues. The CDR3 region has the DNA TGTGCCAACGCGAGGAGGAGGAAAGAGACCCAGTACTTC. Protein sequence: CANARRRKETQYF.